One T cell receptor beta chain is described in this entry. Its matching antigen is unknown. This specimen belongs to a study of T cells in tumors after PD-1 blockade. Across the study: Prior checkpoint blockade, systemic immunosuppressant use, or anti-cancer therapy within 4 weeks excluded patients.

V lost 3 bases and J lost 3, with 7 bases in between. The CDR3 spans 12 residues. Germline assignment: CDR1 SGHRS and CDR2 YFSETQ. Overall study findings and caveats: Peripheral recruitment is suggested, as some novel exhausted tumor clones were in pre-treatment blood.

Measured with immunoSEQ multiplex PCR; TCRdb has only the in-frame clones, and not every one. Of about 2,600 clones listed, roughly 69% were seen once; the top ten hold about 13%. This TCR came from a human donor with basal cell carcinoma. V gene TRBV5-1 combines with J gene TRBJ2-7, with a possible D match to TRBD1 (6 bases). Sequenced here: tumor tissue, sampled after anti-PD-1 treatment. The CDR3 spells CASSSQGYEQYF. CDR3 nucleotide sequence: TGCGCCAGCAGCTCACAGGGCTACGAGCAGTACTTC.